A single T cell receptor beta chain is shown here with its context. Sequencing was performed with immunoSEQ multiplex PCR; in TCRdb, only in-frame clones are kept and a portion is missing. This sample yields 40,000 to 55,000 clones, of which 85% to 90% are seen a single time; around 0.63% belongs to the top ten. V shed 0 bases and J 0 bases; nucleotides not matched to a gene: 8. CDR3 length: 18 residues. The V gene's germline CDR1 is SGHAT and CDR2 FQNNGV. These data originate in a study of T cell changes during pregnancy in multiple sclerosis. The input for sequencing was CD4+ T cells from peripheral blood mononuclear cells, taken in the first trimester of pregnancy. The sequence derives from a female donor with multiple sclerosis, enrolled in a pregnancy study. The genes are TRBV11-2 and TRBJ2-3, with 8 bases that match TRBD2. The CDR3 loop is CASSLDRVSGTSTDTQYF. The CDR3 region has the DNA TGTGCCAGCAGCTTAGATCGGGTTAGCGGGACTAGCACAGATACGCAGTATTTT.